Each of the 11 T cell receptor beta chains below was sequenced from the same sample in a study of cytomegalovirus exposure and HLA in healthy donors. Primers: 60 Vbeta forward and 13 Jbeta reverse. Some clones are missing from TCRdb's copy, which holds only in-frame ones; the method was immunoSEQ multiplex PCR. Among some 150,000 clones listed, roughly 80% were seen once. The material sequenced was PBMCs. These TCRs come from a young man in good health and CMV-seronegative.

The chain joins TRBV9 to TRBJ2-3; the D is unclear. Per germline, CDR1 SGDLS and CDR2 YYNGEE. The V end was cut by 0 bases, the J end by 7 bases, with 18 bases between. The CDR3 runs 16 residues. CDR3 region: CASSVVEFLGTNTQYF. The CDR3 coding sequence is TGTGCCAGCAGCGTAGTAGAGTTCCTCGGTACGAATACGCAGTATTTT.

This chain joins TRBV9 and TRBJ2-7; 8 positions agree with TRBD2. The CDR3 loop spans 15 amino acids. V shed 4 bases and J 2 bases; nucleotides not matched to a gene: 8. Germline V lookup: CDR1 SGDLS, CDR2 YYNGEE. CDR3 coding DNA: TGTGCCAGCAGCCATCGACGGGGGGGGACCTACGAGCAGTACTTC. It specifies CASSHRRGGTYEQYF.

This clone was detected once. The chain employs TRBV7-2 and TRBJ1-5; no clear D gene. V was trimmed by 1 base and J by 6 bases, leaving 7 bases between them. This CDR3 has 13 amino acids. Per germline, CDR1 SGHTA and CDR2 FQGNSA. CDR3 loop: CASSLVHSQPQHF. CDR3 sequence (DNA): TGTGCCAGCAGCTTAGTCCACTCTCAGCCCCAGCATTTT.

The chain carries TRBV15 and TRBJ2-2, with D perhaps TRBD2 (5 bases). Trimming cost V 4 bases and J 7 bases, with 16 bases left between them. This CDR3 comprises 15 residues. Germline V gene lookup returns CDR1 LNHNV and CDR2 YYDKDF (reference sequence). CDR3 sequence: CATSTLGLSNGELFF. The CDR3 nucleotides are TGTGCCACCAGCACGCTCGGACTTTCAAACGGGGAGCTGTTTTTT.

This sequence joins TRBV28 and TRBJ1-1; 7 nucleotides agree with TRBD1. J gave up 1 base and V 11 bases, and 13 bases lay outside the gene matches. Germline CDR1 reads MDHEN; CDR2 reads SYDVKM. The CDR3 has 15 amino acids. This CDR3 reads CAGRQGPGGNTEAFF. The DNA for the CDR3 is TGTGCCGGGCGACAGGGCCCAGGGGGGAACACTGAAGCTTTCTTT.

This clone was observed a handful of times. V gene TRBV18 combines with J gene TRBJ2-7, with D possibly TRBD2 on 6 matching bases. V was shortened by 4 bases and J by 3 bases, with 25 bases between the two germline ends. CDR1 KGHSH and CDR2 LQKENI come from the germline V gene. The CDR3 totals 18 residues. This CDR3 reads CASSRPFGGSERGYEQYF. The CDR3 DNA reads TGTGCCAGCTCACGGCCCTTTGGAGGGAGCGAACGAGGCTACGAGCAGTACTTC.

The V and J genes are TRBV6-5 and TRBJ2-2; perhaps TRBD2 as D (5 bases). The V gene lost 6 bases and the J gene lost 4 bases, with 9 bases spanning the gap. CDR1 and CDR2 (germline): MNHEY, SVGAGI. This CDR3 is 13 amino acids long. CDR3 nucleotides: TGTGCCAGCAGCTCCGGGGTCACCGGGGAGCTGTTTTTT. Residues: CASSSGVTGELFF.

The chain joins TRBV19 to TRBJ1-1; TRBD1 is a possible D gene (5 bases). The CDR3 loop spans 12 amino acids. Trimming took off 7 bases at V and 4 bases at J, with 10 bases between the two ends. In germline, CDR1 is LNHDA, CDR2 SQIVND (reference sequence). CDR3 bases: TGTGCCAGTACCCCAGGGCGCACTGAAGCTTTCTTT. It codes for CASTPGRTEAFF.

The CDR3 nucleotides read TGTGCCAGCCGGGGGGTTGGGAGCGAAAAACTGTTTTTT. Amino acids: CASRGVGSEKLFF. This sequence joins TRBV7-9 and TRBJ1-4; D may be TRBD1 (5 bases). V lost 8 bases to trimming and J lost 8 bases, with 15 bases between them. The CDR3 runs to 13 residues. Per germline, CDR1 SEHNR and CDR2 FQNEAQ (reference sequence). The whole variable domain, remainder taken from reference TRBV7-9 and TRBJ1-4, is DTGVSQNPRHKITKRGQNVTFRCDPISEHNRLYWYRQTLGQGPEFLTYFQNEAQLEKSRLLSDRFSAERPKGSFSTLEIQRTEQGDSAMYLCASRGVGSEKLFFGSGTQLSVL.

The chain is built from TRBV19 and TRBJ2-3; 10 nucleotides align to TRBD2. In germline, CDR1 is LNHDA, CDR2 SQIVND (reference sequence). J lost 6 bases, V lost 10 bases, and 10 bases had no gene match. The CDR3 totals 14 residues. The chain's CDR3 is CATSITSGVDTQYF. The DNA of the CDR3 is TGTGCCACCAGTATTACTAGCGGGGTGGATACGCAGTATTTT.

V gene TRBV7-3 combines with J gene TRBJ2-2; D ambiguous. This CDR3 is 13 amino acids long. Trimming took 3 bases from V and 2 from J, leaving 4 bases between them. Germline lookup yields CDR1 SGHTA and CDR2 FQGTGA. As DNA, the CDR3 is TGTGCCAGCAGCTTCTATAACACCGGGGAGCTGTTTTTT. Amino acids: CASSFYNTGELFF.